Shown below are 20 T cell receptor beta chains from a single sample sequenced in a study of T-cell reconstitution after alpha-beta-depleted transplantation in children. Preparing the TCRbeta library involved the use of unique molecular identifiers. TCRdb reanalysed the PCR reads using MiXCR and keeps one entry per CDR3 protein. Of roughly 340,000 distinct CDR3 sequences in the sample, around 15% were seen once. The sample was PBMCs, mostly from graft donor cells, taken 360 days after TCRalphabeta/CD19-depleted stem cell transplant. These TCRs come from a male patient between 2 and 15 years old who had a stem cell transplant for acute lymphoblastic leukemia, so the T cells may come from the graft donor.

This clonotype turned up a few times. The genes are TRBV7-7 and TRBJ2-2, with D uncertain. This CDR3 is 12 amino acids long. The germline CDR1 and CDR2 sequences are SSHAT and FNYEAQ (reference sequence). V lost 11 bases and J 6 bases, leaving 13 bases between the germline ends. The CDR3, as DNA: TGTGCCGGAGTCGATCGGGCCGGGGAGCTGTTTTTT. Translated: CAGVDRAGELFF.

Here the CDR3 reads CASSQDGLGLAGVQETQYF. The CDR3 nucleotides are TGCGCCAGCAGCCAAGATGGGCTCGGACTAGCGGGAGTCCAAGAGACCCAGTACTTC. This chain links TRBV4-3 with TRBJ2-5; 13 positions agree with TRBD2. The trim removed 0 bases at V and 1 base at J, leaving 8 bases unmatched. The germline V gene has CDR1 LGHNA and CDR2 YSLEER. The CDR3 contains 19 residues.

This clonotype came up a few times. This chain joins TRBV20-1 and TRBJ1-1, with TRBD1 matching 7 bases. Losses at the gene ends were 1 base for V and 5 bases for J; bases not matched to a gene: 10. CDR3 length: 15 residues. Germline loops: CDR1 DFQATT, CDR2 SNEGSKA (reference sequence). This CDR3 is CSARAQGQWGTEAFF. The CDR3 DNA sequence: TGCAGTGCTAGAGCTCAGGGACAGTGGGGGACTGAAGCTTTCTTT.

This clonotype appeared many times. This chain connects TRBV7-9 to TRBJ2-2; D ambiguous. CDR3 size: 13 residues. CDR1 is SEHNR and CDR2 is FQNEAQ in the germline V gene (reference sequence). V gave up 7 bases and J gave up 3 bases, with 9 bases separating them. The CDR3 nucleotides read TGTGCCAGCACCCTTATGGACACCGGGGAGCTGTTTTTT. Protein: CASTLMDTGELFF.

The rearrangement links TRBV12-3 or TRBV12-4 to TRBJ2-5; TRBD2 matches at 7 bases. The CDR3 is 18 amino acids. The junction had 18 bases not matched to a gene; V was cut back by 2 bases and J by 6 bases. The CDR3: CASSLSHPRAGELKTQYF. The CDR3 DNA reads TGTGCCAGCAGTTTATCTCACCCACGGGCGGGAGAGTTGAAGACCCAGTACTTC.

The genes are TRBV6-1 and TRBJ2-1, with 9 bases fitting TRBD2. CDR1 is MNHNS and CDR2 is SASEGT in the germline V gene. This CDR3 spans 16 amino acids. V lost 8 bases and J lost 8; bases outside the gene matches: 16. CDR3 protein: CASVPTPLAGHDEQFF. The CDR3 nucleotides are TGTGCCAGCGTCCCGACGCCCCTAGCGGGACACGATGAGCAGTTCTTC.

The rearrangement links TRBV29-1 to TRBJ1-5; tentative D call: TRBD1 (6 bases). V lost 6 bases and J lost 0, with 12 bases in between. CDR1 is SQVTM, CDR2 ANQGSEA, per germline. The CDR3 loop spans 14 amino acids. The chain's CDR3 is CSVLTGTSNQPQHF. DNA for the CDR3: TGCAGCGTCTTGACAGGCACTAGCAATCAGCCCCAGCATTTT.

This clonotype was counted at least ten times. The chain combines TRBV19 with TRBJ2-7; no reliable D call. The CDR3 runs to 14 residues. V was clipped by 3 bases and J by 1 base, with 10 bases between them. Germline-derived CDR1 and CDR2 are LNHDA and SQIVND (reference sequence). CDR3 region: CASSIGHPSYEQYF. The DNA of the CDR3 is TGTGCCAGTAGTATCGGGCACCCGTCCTACGAGCAGTACTTC.

This clonotype was counted between two and nine times. This sequence joins TRBV7-8 and TRBJ2-1; D is undetermined. The CDR3 has 14 residues. Trimming removed 5 bases from V and 6 bases from J, with 14 bases in between. Per germline, CDR1 SGHVS and CDR2 FQNEAQ. The CDR3 reads CASSPRISFNEQFF. For the CDR3, the DNA is TGTGCCAGCAGCCCACGAATTTCGTTCAATGAGCAGTTCTTC.

There are a few counts of this clonotype. The V call is TRBV5-1, the J call TRBJ1-1, with D possibly being TRBD1 (5 bases). Germline CDR1 is SGHRS and CDR2 is YFSETQ. The CDR3 is 15 amino acids. The V and J ends lost 0 bases and 1 base respectively, with 10 bases between them. The CDR3 reads CASSLVGRTNTEAFF. CDR3 bases: TGCGCCAGCAGCTTGGTGGGGCGGACGAACACTGAAGCTTTCTTT.

CDR3 sequence: CASSLYGLNTEAFF. The CDR3 DNA is TGCGCCAGCAGCTTGTACGGATTGAACACTGAAGCTTTCTTT. The chain carries TRBV5-1 and TRBJ1-1; D is ambiguous. Per the germline V gene, CDR1 is SGHRS and CDR2 is YFSETQ. The CDR3 is 14 amino acids. The V gene lost 1 base and the J gene lost 0 bases, with 7 bases spanning the gap. Full variable domain (outside the CDR3, taken from reference TRBV5-1 and TRBJ1-1): KAGVTQTPRYLIKTRGQQVTLSCSPISGHRSVSWYQQTPGQGLQFLFEYFSETQRNKGNFPGRFSGRQFSNSRSEMNVSTLELGDSALYLCASSLYGLNTEAFFGQGTRLTVV.

This rearrangement joins TRBV3-1 to TRBJ2-5; D may be TRBD1 (6 bases). CDR1 is LGHDT and CDR2 is YNNKEL in the germline V gene (reference sequence). V was cut by 3 bases and J by 6 bases, with 14 bases left in between. There are 14 residues in the CDR3. The CDR3 DNA is TGTGCCAGCAGCCATCACAGGGTGGAACAGACCCAGTACTTC. This translates into CASSHHRVEQTQYF.

The chain links TRBV5-1 to TRBJ2-2, with D perhaps matching TRBD1 (6 bases). The V end was cut by 4 bases, the J end by 5 bases, with 30 bases between. This CDR3 spans 20 amino acids. Germline V gene lookup returns CDR1 SGHRS and CDR2 YFSETQ. CDR3 coding DNA: TGCGCCAGCAGCCTCGGACAGAAGGGCATGAGGTCCCTATTAACCGGGGAGCTGTTTTTT. Translated, it gives CASSLGQKGMRSLLTGELFF.

This clonotype was seen only a few times. This chain links TRBV28 with TRBJ2-2, with D possibly matching TRBD1 (6 bases). The CDR3 runs to 16 residues. V lost 5 bases and J lost 6, with 19 bases in between. CDR1 and CDR2 (germline): MDHEN, SYDVKM. The CDR3 region has the DNA TGTGCCAGCAGTCCTCCACCACAGGGATTGTCCGGGGAGCTGTTTTTT. This gives the protein CASSPPPQGLSGELFF.

The CDR3 region has the DNA TGTGCCAGCAGGTCCGCCGGGGAGCAGTACTTC. Translating it yields CASRSAGEQYF. The V call is TRBV6-5, the J call TRBJ2-7; D not resolved. The CDR3 runs to 11 residues. Germline CDR1 and CDR2: MNHEY and SVGAGI. V lost 6 bases, J lost 7 bases, and 10 bases lay in between.

This clonotype was seen ten or more times. The chain uses TRBV4-3 and TRBJ2-2; no clear D. Germline V CDR1 and CDR2: LGHNA, YSLEER. This CDR3 spans 14 amino acids. Trimming took 6 bases from V and 1 from J, leaving 9 bases between them. CDR3 sequence (DNA): TGCGCCAGCAGTCTAGACGGGAACACCGGGGAGCTGTTTTTT. This translates into CASSLDGNTGELFF.

The chain has TRBV5-5 and TRBJ2-3; possibly TRBD2 for D (5 bases). V gave up 2 bases and J gave up 3 bases, with 13 bases separating them. The CDR3 runs to 15 residues. Germline CDR1 and CDR2: SGHKS and YYEKEE (reference sequence). Here the CDR3 DNA reads TGTGCCAGCAGCTTACAGAGAACGGGGACAGATACGCAGTATTTT. Its translation: CASSLQRTGTDTQYF. Based on the CDR3 plus reference TRBV5-5 and TRBJ2-3, the full variable domain is DAGVTQSPTHLIKTRGQQVTLRCSPISGHKSVSWYQQVLGQGPQFIFQYYEKEERGRGNFPDRFSARQFPNYSSELNVNALLLGDSALYLCASSLQRTGTDTQYFGPGTRLTVL.

This clonotype showed up just a few times. This chain links TRBV4-3 with TRBJ2-7, with TRBD1 identical over 11 bases. V lost 3 bases to trimming and J lost 3 bases; unmatched junction nucleotides: 4. CDR3 length: 15 residues. Looked up from germline, CDR1 is LGHNA and CDR2 is YSLEER. The CDR3 DNA reads TGCGCCAGCAGCCATGGGACAGGGGGTGGCTACGAGCAGTACTTC. It encodes CASSHGTGGGYEQYF.

The chain links TRBV12-3 or TRBV12-4 to TRBJ1-4; D uncertain. CDR3 length equals 13 residues. Trimming took off 5 bases at V and 7 bases at J, with 11 bases between the two ends. CDR3 loop: CASSLTATEKLFF. CDR3 bases: TGTGCCAGCAGTCTAACAGCTACTGAAAAACTGTTTTTT.

This clonotype turned up a few times. V gene TRBV30 combines with J gene TRBJ2-1; either TRBD1 or TRBD2 may supply D (5 bases each). CDR3 length: 16 residues. Per the germline V gene, CDR1 is GTSNPN and CDR2 is SVGIG (reference sequence). Trimming pared 0 bases from V and 0 bases from J, leaving 12 bases between. CDR3 sequence: CAWSVGTSTSYNEQFF. The CDR3 region has the DNA TGTGCCTGGAGTGTGGGGACCTCGACCTCCTACAATGAGCAGTTCTTC.